What follows are 9 T cell receptor beta chains derived from one specimen sequenced in a study of metastatic and nonmetastatic thyroid tumors. Every patient was untreated before thyroid surgery. From the PCR reads, TCRdb re-called clones with MiXCR. The sample has approximately 28,000 clones, more than 14% seen once. The sample was blood. The receptors originated from a male donor with papillary thyroid cancer or a benign thyroid nodule (not recorded which). Some clones in this sample may be carry-over from other donors' samples.

This clone was seen at least ten times. The chain combines TRBV5-1 with TRBJ2-7; 9 bases line up with TRBD2. The CDR3 is made up of 16 amino acids. V trimming: 5 bases; J trimming: 1 base; junction bases outside the gene matches: 10. In germline, CDR1 is SGHRS, CDR2 YFSETQ. The CDR3 spells CASRAVAGEGSYEQYF. Written as DNA, the CDR3 is TGCGCCAGCAGGGCAGTAGCGGGAGAGGGTTCCTACGAGCAGTACTTC. Based on the CDR3 plus reference TRBV5-1 and TRBJ2-7, the full variable domain is KAGVTQTPRYLIKTRGQQVTLSCSPISGHRSVSWYQQTPGQGLQFLFEYFSETQRNKGNFPGRFSGRQFSNSRSEMNVSTLELGDSALYLCASRAVAGEGSYEQYFGPGTRLTVT.

This clone was detected only a few times. Given a much more abundant clone one base away, this may be a read error. The gene calls are TRBV7-3 and TRBJ2-1, with D possibly matching TRBD1 (6 bases). The CDR3 spans 15 residues. The V gene's germline CDR1 is SGHTA and CDR2 FQGTGA. V was clipped by 2 bases and J by 6 bases, with 14 bases between them. This CDR3 reads CASSLFQQGPNEQFF. As DNA, the CDR3 is TGTGCCAGCAGCTTATTCCAGCAGGGGCCCAATGAGCAGTTCTTC.

With regard to this clone: The same CDR3 also results from other DNA sequences found in this sample. The V call is TRBV19, the J call TRBJ1-4, with TRBD1 matching 8 bases. This CDR3 region has 13 residues. Germline V gene sequence: CDR1 LNHDA, CDR2 SQIVND (reference sequence). Trimming removed 6 bases from V and 10 bases from J; junction bases left unmatched: 7. CDR3 sequence: CASSPRDRLKLFF. DNA of the CDR3: TGTGCCAGTAGCCCACGGGACAGGTTAAAACTGTTTTTT.

This clone was observed many times. The gene calls are TRBV5-4 and TRBJ2-3; 7 bases map to TRBD2. This CDR3 has 17 residues. V lost 0 bases and J lost 6; bases outside the gene matches: 13. The V gene's germline CDR1 is SGHNT and CDR2 YYREEE (reference sequence). CDR3 DNA sequence: TGTGCCAGCAGCTTGGAAGGGTTTGGGGGGGGAAGTGATACGCAGTATTTT. Its translation: CASSLEGFGGGSDTQYF. The whole variable domain, filled in from reference TRBV5-4 and TRBJ2-3, reads ETGVTQSPTHLIKTRGQQVTLRCSSQSGHNTVSWYQQALGQGPQFIFQYYREEENGRGNFPPRFSGLQFPNYSSELNVNALELDDSALYLCASSLEGFGGGSDTQYFGPGTRLTVL.

In its sample, this clone was seen many times. This rearrangement joins TRBV18 to TRBJ2-3; TRBD2 aligns across 9 bases. With 6 bases clipped from V and 7 bases from J, the junction kept 17 bases outside the gene matches. The CDR3 is made up of 17 amino acids. In germline, CDR1 is KGHSH, CDR2 LQKENI. The CDR3 DNA is TGTGCCAGCTCCCTCCGACTAGCGGATAGCGACAACAATACGCAGTATTTT. Its protein product is CASSLRLADSDNNTQYF.

This clone was observed at least ten times. This chain uses TRBV7-7 with TRBJ2-5; D is uncertain. The germline V and J ends were trimmed by 2 bases and 3 bases, with 10 bases remaining between them. Germline loops: CDR1 SSHAT, CDR2 FNYEAQ (reference sequence). This CDR3 is built from 14 residues. The CDR3 is CASSLSTREETQYF. CDR3 bases: TGTGCCAGCAGCTTATCTACCCGAGAAGAGACCCAGTACTTC. The full variable domain, completed using reference TRBV7-7 and TRBJ2-5, is GAGVSQSPRYKVTKRGQDVTLRCDPISSHATLYWYQQALGQGPEFLTYFNYEAQPDKSGLPSDRFSAERPEGSISTLTIQRTEQRDSAMYRCASSLSTREETQYFGPGTRLLVL.

This clone was counted many times. The rearrangement uses TRBV28 and TRBJ2-2, with TRBD2 identical over 9 bases. The CDR3 spans 16 residues. Germline V CDR1 and CDR2: MDHEN, SYDVKM. Trimming cost V 3 bases and J 7 bases; bases outside gene matches: 9. This CDR3 is CASSFGGRASGGELFF. The CDR3, as DNA: TGTGCCAGCAGTTTTGGCGGGAGGGCCTCTGGCGGGGAGCTGTTTTTT.

About this clone: This sequence may be a read error, since a much larger clone differs from it by one base. V usage is TRBV4-1 and J usage is TRBJ2-1; 9 bases map to TRBD1. In germline, CDR1 is MGHRA, CDR2 YSYEKL. The V gene end was trimmed by 3 bases and the J gene end by 3 bases; junction bases not matched to a gene: 6. This CDR3 is 16 amino acids long. The CDR3 bases are TGCGCCAGCAGCCAGGTGACAGGGGGTTGCTACAATGAGCAGTTCTTC. Its protein product is CASSQVTGGCYNEQFF.

This clone was detected ten times or more. CDR3 sequence (DNA): TGCAGTGCTATCCTACAGGGGTTAGGTACAGATACGCAGTATTTT. Encoded protein: CSAILQGLGTDTQYF. This chain connects TRBV20-1 to TRBJ2-3, with TRBD1 matching over 7 bases. The germline V gene has CDR1 DFQATT and CDR2 SNEGSKA (reference sequence). The CDR3 runs to 15 residues. The V and J ends lost 4 bases and 3 bases, in that order; junction bases with no gene match: 10.